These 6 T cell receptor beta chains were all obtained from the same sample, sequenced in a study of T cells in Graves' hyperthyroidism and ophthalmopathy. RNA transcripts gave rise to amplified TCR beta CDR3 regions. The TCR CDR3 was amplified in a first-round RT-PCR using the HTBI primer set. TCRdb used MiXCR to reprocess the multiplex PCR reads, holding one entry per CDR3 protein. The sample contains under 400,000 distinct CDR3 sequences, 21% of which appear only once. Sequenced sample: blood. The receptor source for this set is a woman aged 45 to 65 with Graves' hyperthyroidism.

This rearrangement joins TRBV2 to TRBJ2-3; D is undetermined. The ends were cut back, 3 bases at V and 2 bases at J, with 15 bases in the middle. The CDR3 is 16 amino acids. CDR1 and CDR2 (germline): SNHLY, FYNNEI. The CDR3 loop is CASSDLPNHITDTQYF. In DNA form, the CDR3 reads TGTGCCAGCAGTGATCTTCCCAACCATATCACAGATACGCAGTATTTT.

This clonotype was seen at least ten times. The CDR3 DNA sequence: TGTGCCAGCAGGCCTACTGTGACTGAGCTCCAGGGCACCGGGGAGCTGTTTTTT. Its translation is CASRPTVTELQGTGELFF. V is TRBV12-3 or TRBV12-4 and J is TRBJ2-2, with a tentative D call TRBD1 (5 bases). The CDR3 has 18 residues. Trimming cost V 6 bases and J 4 bases, with 24 bases left between them.

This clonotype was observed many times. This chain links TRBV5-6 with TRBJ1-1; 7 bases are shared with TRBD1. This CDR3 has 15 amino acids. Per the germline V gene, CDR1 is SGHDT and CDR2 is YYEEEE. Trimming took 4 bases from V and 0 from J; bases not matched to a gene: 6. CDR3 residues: CASSPAGTVNTEAFF. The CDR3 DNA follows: TGTGCCAGCAGCCCCGCCGGGACAGTGAACACTGAAGCTTTCTTT.

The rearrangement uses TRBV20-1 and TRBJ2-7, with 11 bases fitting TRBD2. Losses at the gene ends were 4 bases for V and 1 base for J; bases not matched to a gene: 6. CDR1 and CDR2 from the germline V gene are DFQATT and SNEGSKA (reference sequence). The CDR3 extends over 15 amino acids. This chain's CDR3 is CSAIPLAGGSYEQYF. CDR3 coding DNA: TGCAGTGCTATCCCCCTAGCGGGAGGTTCCTACGAGCAGTACTTC.

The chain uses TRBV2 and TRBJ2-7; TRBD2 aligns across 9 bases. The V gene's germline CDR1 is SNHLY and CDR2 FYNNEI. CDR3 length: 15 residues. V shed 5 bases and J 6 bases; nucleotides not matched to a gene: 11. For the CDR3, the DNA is TGTGCCAGCAGTTTATCGGTTAGCGGGGGCCCCGAGCAGTACTTC. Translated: CASSLSVSGGPEQYF.

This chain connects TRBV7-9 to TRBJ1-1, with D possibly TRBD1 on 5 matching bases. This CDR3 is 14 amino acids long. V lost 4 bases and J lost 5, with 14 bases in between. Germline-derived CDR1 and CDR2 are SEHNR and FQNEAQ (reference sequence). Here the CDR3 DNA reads TGTGCCAGCAGCTCGGGTGGCAGGGAAACTGAAGCTTTCTTT. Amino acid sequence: CASSSGGRETEAFF.